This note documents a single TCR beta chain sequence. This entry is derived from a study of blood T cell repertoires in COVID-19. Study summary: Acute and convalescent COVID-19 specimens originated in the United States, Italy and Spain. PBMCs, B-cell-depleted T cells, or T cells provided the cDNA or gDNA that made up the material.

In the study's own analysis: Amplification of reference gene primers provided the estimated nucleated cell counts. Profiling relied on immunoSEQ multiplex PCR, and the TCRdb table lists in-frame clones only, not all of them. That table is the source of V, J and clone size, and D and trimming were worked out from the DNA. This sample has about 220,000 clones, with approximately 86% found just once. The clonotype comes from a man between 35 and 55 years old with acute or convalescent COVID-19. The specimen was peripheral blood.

The CDR3 DNA follows: TGTGCCAGCAGTGAATTGGGGGCTGGCACTGAAGCTTTCTTT. This sequence encodes CASSELGAGTEAFF. The chain uses TRBV2 and TRBJ1-1; tentative D call: TRBD1 (6 bases). The CDR3 is made up of 14 amino acids. Per the germline V gene, CDR1 is SNHLY and CDR2 is FYNNEI. Trimming pared 2 bases from V and 4 bases from J, leaving 11 bases between.